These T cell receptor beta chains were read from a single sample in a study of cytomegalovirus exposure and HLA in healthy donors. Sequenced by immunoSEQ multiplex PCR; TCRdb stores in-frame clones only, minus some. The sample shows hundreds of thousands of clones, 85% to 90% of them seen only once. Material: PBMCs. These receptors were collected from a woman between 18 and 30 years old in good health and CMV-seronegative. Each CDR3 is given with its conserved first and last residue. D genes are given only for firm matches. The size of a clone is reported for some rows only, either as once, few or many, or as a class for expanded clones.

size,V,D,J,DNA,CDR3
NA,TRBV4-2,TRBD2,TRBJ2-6,TGTGCCAGCAGCCAGCACCTCCCCGGGGGGACTAGCGGGAGATTGGGGGCCAACGTCCTGACTTTC,CASSQHLPGGTSGRLGANVLTF
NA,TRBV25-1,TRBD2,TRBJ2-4,TGTGCCAGCAGTGAAGCCCTAGCGGGAGCGGGGCAGTACTTC,CASSEALAGAGQYF
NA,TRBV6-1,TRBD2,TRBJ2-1,TGTGCCAGCAGTGCTATAGCGGGAGCTGGGGATGAGCAGTTCTTC,CASSAIAGAGDEQFF
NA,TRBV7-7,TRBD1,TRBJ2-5,TGTGCCAGCAGCGTCTCCGGGACAGGGGGAAAAGAGACCCAGTACTTC,CASSVSGTGGKETQYF
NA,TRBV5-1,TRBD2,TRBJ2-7,TGCGCCAGCAGCCCCAGATACGGCGGGAGGACCTACGAGCAGTACTTC,CASSPRYGGRTYEQYF
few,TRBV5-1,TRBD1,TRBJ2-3,TGCGCCAGCAGCTTGGGACAGGGTGGAAGCACAGATACGCAGTATTTT,CASSLGQGGSTDTQYF
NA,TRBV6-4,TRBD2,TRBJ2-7,TGTGCCAGCAGTCGGGAAGCGGGAGAGTCTTACGAGCAGTACTTC,CASSREAGESYEQYF
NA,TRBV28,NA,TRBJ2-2,TGTGCCAGCTCGCCCCCACTCGGACTTCACACCGGGGAGCTGTTTTTT,CASSPPLGLHTGELFF
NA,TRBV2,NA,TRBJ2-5,TGTGCCAACACGGACGGGATCGGTGTCGGGACCCAGTACTTC,CANTDGIGVGTQYF
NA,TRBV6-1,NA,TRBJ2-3,TGTGCCAGCAGTGAGAGAAAAACGGCAGATACGCAGTATTTT,CASSERKTADTQYF
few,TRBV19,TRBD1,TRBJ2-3,TGTGCCAGTAGTCCACCGGGACAGGCGCAGTATTTT,CASSPPGQAQYF
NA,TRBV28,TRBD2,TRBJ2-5,TGTGCCAGCAGCCTACCCCCGGGACTAGCGGAAGAGACCCAGTACTTC,CASSLPPGLAEETQYF
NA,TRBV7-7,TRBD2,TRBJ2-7,TGTGCCAGCAGCTGGAAACGGGGGGTTGTGGAAATCTCCTACGAGCAGTACTTC,CASSWKRGVVEISYEQYF
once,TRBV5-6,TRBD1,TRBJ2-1,TGTGCCAGCAGCGCCGGGACAGGGGATGAGCAGTTCTTC,CASSAGTGDEQFF
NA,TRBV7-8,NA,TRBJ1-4,TGTGCCAGCAGCCCGGACAGTTCTAATGAAAAACTGTTTTTT,CASSPDSSNEKLFF
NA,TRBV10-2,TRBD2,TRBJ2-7,TGCGCCAGCTATAGGGGCCTAGCGGACTATTCCTACGAGCAGTACTTC,CASYRGLADYSYEQYF
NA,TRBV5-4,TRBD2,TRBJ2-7,TGTGCCAGCAGCTTGGGGGCGGGAGGGTTCGACGAGCAGTACTTC,CASSLGAGGFDEQYF
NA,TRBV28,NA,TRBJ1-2,TGTGCCAGCAGTTTAGGGCGGGGGCCGGGTGGCTACACCTTC,CASSLGRGPGGYTF
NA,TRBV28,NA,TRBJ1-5,TGTGCCAGCGGTCGGAGCAGCCCCAATCAGCCCCAGCATTTT,CASGRSSPNQPQHF
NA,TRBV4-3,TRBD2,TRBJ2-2,TGCGCCAGCAGCCAAAACACCTGGACTAGCGGGGTAACCGGGGAGCTGTTTTTT,CASSQNTWTSGVTGELFF
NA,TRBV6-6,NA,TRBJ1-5,TGTGCCAGCAGCAAGAAAAGGACAGACTCAAATCAGCCCCAGCATTTT,CASSKKRTDSNQPQHF
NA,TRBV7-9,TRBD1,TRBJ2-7,TGTGCCAGCAGCTTAGTGGGACAGGGCTCCTACGAGCAGTACTTC,CASSLVGQGSYEQYF
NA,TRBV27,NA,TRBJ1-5,TGTGCCAGCAGTCCTGCCGGGCAGGGTGGGTTGCCGCGTCAGCCCCAGCATTTT,CASSPAGQGGLPRQPQHF
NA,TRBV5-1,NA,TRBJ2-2,TGCGCCAGCAGCCCGGATGTGCGGGGCACCGGGGAGCTGTTTTTT,CASSPDVRGTGELFF
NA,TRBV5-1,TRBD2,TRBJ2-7,TGCGCCAGCAGCTTGGCAGCGGGGGGTTTCTACGAGCAGTACTTC,CASSLAAGGFYEQYF
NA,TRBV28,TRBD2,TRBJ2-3,TGTGCCAGCAGTTTATCGCCACCGGGCGGGAGTAGCGCAGATACGCAGTATTTT,CASSLSPPGGSSADTQYF
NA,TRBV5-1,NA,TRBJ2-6,TGCGCCAGCAGCCCGGAGGGGGCCAACGTCCTGACTTTC,CASSPEGANVLTF
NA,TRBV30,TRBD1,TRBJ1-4,TGTGCCTGGAGTGTCGGGACAGGGTATGAAAAACTGTTTTTT,CAWSVGTGYEKLFF
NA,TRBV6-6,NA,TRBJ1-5,TGTGCCAGCAGTTACTCGAGTTGGGAGAGCAATCAGCCCCAGCATTTT,CASSYSSWESNQPQHF
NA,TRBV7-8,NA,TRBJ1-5,TGTGCCAGCAGCTTCGGACAGAACCTACAGCCCCAGCATTTT,CASSFGQNLQPQHF
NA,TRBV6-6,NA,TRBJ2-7,TGTGCCAGCAGTTACTCCCTAGCGAGCCCCTACGAGCAGTACTTC,CASSYSLASPYEQYF
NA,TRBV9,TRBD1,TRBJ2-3,TGTGCCACTGGGACAGCCGCCCGTCAAGTATTT,CATGTAARQVF
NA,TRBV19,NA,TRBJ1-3,TGTGCCAGCGGACGGGACTCTGGAAACACCATATATTTT,CASGRDSGNTIYF
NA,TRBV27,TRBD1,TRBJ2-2,TGTGCCAGCAGTCGACTGTTGGGGACAGGGGGCACCGGGGAGCTGTTTTTT,CASSRLLGTGGTGELFF
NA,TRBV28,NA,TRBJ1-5,TGTGCCAGCACCAGAATGAGGGAGTCCCGTAATAGACTCTTGAATCAGCCCCAGCATTTT,CASTRMRESRNRLLNQPQHF
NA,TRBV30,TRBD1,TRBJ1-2,TGTGCCTGGAGTGTACGGGGCAGGGGGTCGGTCTACACCTTC,CAWSVRGRGSVYTF
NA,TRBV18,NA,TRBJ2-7,TGTGCCAGCTCACGGCAGACTAGATTTCGCGACGAGCAGTACTTC,CASSRQTRFRDEQYF
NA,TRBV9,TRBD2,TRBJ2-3,TGTGCCAGCAGCGTAGAGGCGGGAGCTCAAGCGGATACGCAGTATTTT,CASSVEAGAQADTQYF
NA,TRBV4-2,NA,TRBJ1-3,TGTGCCAGCAGCCAGACAGATGGACAGGGAAACACCATATATTTT,CASSQTDGQGNTIYF
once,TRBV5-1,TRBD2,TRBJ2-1,TGCGCCAGCAGCTTACTTGCCTATAGCGGGTCCGAATACAATGAGCAGTTCTTC,CASSLLAYSGSEYNEQFF
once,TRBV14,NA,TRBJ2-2,TGTGCCAGCCAACCCCACTCGGTCAACACCGGGGAGCTGTTTTTT,CASQPHSVNTGELFF
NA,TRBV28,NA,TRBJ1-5,TGTGCCAGCAGCCTACAGGGAGCTCAGCCCCAGCATTTT,CASSLQGAQPQHF
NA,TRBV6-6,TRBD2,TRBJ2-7,TGTGCCAGCAGTGAGACTAGCAACTACGAGCAGTACTTC,CASSETSNYEQYF
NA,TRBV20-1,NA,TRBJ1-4,TGCAGTGGGAGGAGAAGGGAAAAACTGTTTTTT,CSGRRREKLFF
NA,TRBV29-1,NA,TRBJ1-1,TGCAGCGTTGAAGATCTTAGCGGACTGTCTGAAGCTTTCTTT,CSVEDLSGLSEAFF
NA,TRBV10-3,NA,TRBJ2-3,TGTGCCATCAGGAGGGTGGGCACAGATACGCAGTATTTT,CAIRRVGTDTQYF
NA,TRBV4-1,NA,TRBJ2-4,TGCGCCAGCAGCCCGTTAAAAGCGGGCATAGCCAAAAACATTCAGTACTTC,CASSPLKAGIAKNIQYF
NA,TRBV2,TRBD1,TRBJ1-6,TGTGCCAGCAGTGACAGGGGGGTCCCTAATTCACCCCTCCACTTT,CASSDRGVPNSPLHF
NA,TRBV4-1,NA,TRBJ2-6,TGCGCCAGCAGCCCGTCGGTAGCTGGGGCCAACGTCCTGACTTTC,CASSPSVAGANVLTF
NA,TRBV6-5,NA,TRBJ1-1,TGTGCCAGCAGTTATGGGCAGGTTCACACTGAAGCTTTCTTT,CASSYGQVHTEAFF
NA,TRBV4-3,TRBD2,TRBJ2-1,TGCGCCAGCAGCCAAGATGCGGGAGGGGACGCCTACAATGAGCAGTTCTTC,CASSQDAGGDAYNEQFF
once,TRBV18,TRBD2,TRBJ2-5,TGTGCCAGCTCACCGACTAGCGGGAGTTCGGGGGAGACCCAGTACTTC,CASSPTSGSSGETQYF
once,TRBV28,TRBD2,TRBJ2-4,TGTGCCAGCAGCCCCGGGACTAACAAAAACATTCAGTACTTC,CASSPGTNKNIQYF